Each of the 27 T cell receptor beta chains below was sequenced from the same sample in a study of blood T cells in healthy people across ages. A second PCR, run for about 7 to 11 cycles, used a sample-barcoded 5' primer plus a J-beta primer mix. TCRdb analysed the 5' RACE reads with MiXCR anew, one entry per CDR3 protein. The sample lists 1.5 million to 2 million distinct CDR3 sequences, roughly 27% occurring once. Sample: blood. These receptors all come from a woman in her twenties or thirties in good health.

This clonotype was observed at least ten times. This chain connects TRBV28 to TRBJ2-4, with D perhaps matching TRBD1 (6 bases). CDR3 size: 18 residues. Germline V gene lookup returns CDR1 MDHEN and CDR2 SYDVKM. V was clipped by 3 bases and J by 1 base, with 19 bases between them. The CDR3 bases are TGTGCCAGCAGTTTGACCCGTGGACAAAGGGGGGCCAAAAACATTCAGTACTTC. Encoded protein: CASSLTRGQRGAKNIQYF. Full variable domain (remainder filled in from reference TRBV28 and TRBJ2-4): DVKVTQSSRYLVKRTGEKVFLECVQDMDHENMFWYRQDPGLGLRLIYFSYDVKMKEKGDIPEGYSVSREKKERFSLILESASTNQTSMYLCASSLTRGQRGAKNIQYFGAGTRLSVL.

V is TRBV7-2 and J is TRBJ2-1; 13 bases map to TRBD2. The germline gives CDR1 SGHTA, CDR2 FQGNSA. This CDR3 has 16 amino acids. Trimming at V came to 4 bases and at J to 9 bases, leaving 9 bases not matched to a gene. CDR3 coding DNA: TGTGCCAGCAGCTCGATACTAGCGGGAGGGCCGAGTGAGCAGTTCTTC. Amino acids: CASSSILAGGPSEQFF. Full variable domain (remainder filled in from reference TRBV7-2 and TRBJ2-1): GAGVSQSPSNKVTEKGKDVELRCDPISGHTALYWYRQSLGQGLEFLIYFQGNSAPDKSGLPSDRFSAERTGGSVSTLTIQRTQQEDSAVYLCASSSILAGGPSEQFFGPGTRLTVL.

This clonotype came up a few times. The chain carries TRBV9 and TRBJ1-2, with D perhaps matching TRBD1 (5 bases). CDR3 size: 15 residues. Trimming took off 1 base at V and 3 bases at J, with 13 bases between the two ends. Germline V CDR1 and CDR2: SGDLS, YYNGEE. DNA for the CDR3: TGTGCCAGCAGCGTATCCCCGGGGGTTGACTATGGCTACACCTTC. Protein sequence: CASSVSPGVDYGYTF.

This clonotype was counted only a few times. This sequence joins TRBV5-1 and TRBJ2-3; possibly TRBD2 for D (6 bases). Germline CDR1 reads SGHRS; CDR2 reads YFSETQ. V lost 5 bases to trimming and J lost 0 bases, with 10 bases between them. This CDR3 spans 14 amino acids. Written as DNA, the CDR3 is TGCGCCAGCAGAAAGGGGACTAGCACAGATACGCAGTATTTT. Encoded protein: CASRKGTSTDTQYF.

Note on this clonotype: A read error may be the cause here, since a much bigger clone is one base away. The genes are TRBV6-1 and TRBJ2-3; D unclear. Germline CDR1 reads MNHNS; CDR2 reads SASEGT. This CDR3 comprises 13 residues. The CDR3 loop is CASSEGGEDAQYF. The CDR3 bases are TGTGCCAGCAGTGAAGGGGGTGAAGATGCGCAGTATTTT.

The CDR3 region has the DNA TGTGCCAGCTCAGGGACACGGAGCAATCAGCCCCAGCATTTT. It codes for CASSGTRSNQPQHF. The chain links TRBV18 to TRBJ1-5, with D perhaps TRBD1 (6 bases). V was cut by 5 bases and J by 1 base, with 9 bases left in between. There are 14 residues in the CDR3. Germline values: CDR1 KGHSH, CDR2 LQKENI. The full variable domain, completed using reference TRBV18 and TRBJ1-5, is NAGVMQNPRHLVRRRGQEARLRCSPMKGHSHVYWYRQLPEEGLKFMVYLQKENIIDESGMPKERFSAEFPKEGPSILRIQQVVRGDSAAYFCASSGTRSNQPQHFGDGTRLSIL.

The V call is TRBV10-3, the J call TRBJ1-2; D gene unclear. Trimming cost V 0 bases and J 6 bases, with 11 bases left between them. The CDR3 sequence is 14 residues long. CDR1 is ENHRY, CDR2 SYGVKD, per germline. The CDR3 protein is CAISESAVNNGYTF. In DNA form, the CDR3 reads TGTGCCATCAGTGAGTCCGCGGTAAACAATGGCTACACCTTC.

This clonotype was counted many times. The chain carries TRBV20-1 and TRBJ1-2; D is undetermined. Trimming left V 8 bases short and J 7 bases short, with 14 bases between. This CDR3 region has 11 residues. Germline CDR1 is DFQATT and CDR2 is SNEGSKA (reference sequence). CDR3 sequence (DNA): TGCAGTTGGACGCTCACCGGTGGCTACACCTTC. It encodes CSWTLTGGYTF.

The sample holds a few counts of this clonotype. The genes are TRBV6-5 and TRBJ1-2; the match to TRBD1 covers 8 bases. Germline V gene sequence: CDR1 MNHEY, CDR2 SVGAGI. V lost 2 bases and J lost 7; bases outside the gene matches: 6. This CDR3 has 14 amino acids. The CDR3 region has the DNA TGTGCCAGCAGTTACGACCGACAGGGGATTGGCTACACCTTC. Its translation is CASSYDRQGIGYTF.

This clonotype appeared many times. The J gene is TRBJ2-1, the V gene TRBV6-6, with D perhaps matching TRBD1 (5 bases). Germline CDR1 MNHNY, CDR2 SVGAGI (reference sequence). The CDR3 is 13 amino acids. Deletions cut 5 bases from V and 7 bases from J, with 12 bases between. CDR3 region: CASSPVDSNEQFF. CDR3 nucleotide sequence: TGTGCCAGCAGTCCTGTCGACAGTAATGAGCAGTTCTTC.

This clonotype was seen a few times. The V call is TRBV7-2, the J call TRBJ1-2; weak D call: TRBD1 (6 bases). V lost 2 bases and J lost 5, with 9 bases in between. The CDR3 runs to 13 residues. CDR1 SGHTA and CDR2 FQGNSA come from the germline V gene. CDR3 sequence (DNA): TGTGCCAGCAGCTTACAGGGGCAATATGGCTACACCTTC. Its translation is CASSLQGQYGYTF.

The chain has TRBV7-2 and TRBJ1-6; 7 bases are a match to TRBD1. Trimming cost V 4 bases and J 7 bases; bases outside gene matches: 10. Germline values: CDR1 SGHTA, CDR2 FQGNSA. The CDR3 consists of 16 residues. The CDR3 reads CASSWGRGGKNSPLHF. DNA for the CDR3: TGTGCCAGCAGCTGGGGTAGAGGGGGCAAAAATTCACCCCTCCACTTT.

This clonotype came up a few times. The genes are TRBV10-1 and TRBJ2-3; no clear D gene. V lost 0 bases and J 3 bases, leaving 10 bases between the germline ends. The CDR3 runs 15 residues. Germline CDR1 reads WNHNN; CDR2 reads SYGVQD (reference sequence). In DNA, the CDR3 is TGCGCCAGCAGTGAGTCAGACCCAGCGACAGATACGCAGTATTTT. It encodes CASSESDPATDTQYF.

This clonotype was recorded a few times. This sequence joins TRBV20-1 and TRBJ1-1, with D possibly TRBD1 on 5 matching bases. Germline V gene sequence: CDR1 DFQATT, CDR2 SNEGSKA (reference sequence). CDR3 length: 13 amino acids. Here the CDR3 DNA reads TGCAGAGTAAAAGGGGTGGCGGACACTGAAGCTTTCTTT. This gives the protein CRVKGVADTEAFF.

In this sample, this clonotype turned up many times. J is TRBJ2-7 and V is TRBV5-6; D is possibly TRBD2 (6 bases). The CDR3 loop spans 13 amino acids. The ends were cut back, 4 bases at V and 6 bases at J, with 14 bases in the middle. CDR1 and CDR2 (germline): SGHDT, YYEEEE. The CDR3 DNA sequence: TGTGCCAGCAGCCCGTCACCCGGGGGCGAGCAGTACTTC. Residues: CASSPSPGGEQYF.

This clonotype was recorded many times. V and J are TRBV6-5 and TRBJ2-7; unclear D gene. This CDR3 has 14 residues. Germline lookup yields CDR1 MNHEY and CDR2 SVGAGI. V was clipped by 5 bases and J by 2 bases, with 13 bases between them. Here the CDR3 reads CASSPHPATYEQYF. The CDR3 DNA is TGTGCCAGCAGTCCCCACCCTGCAACCTACGAGCAGTACTTC.

This clonotype was seen a few times. V and J are TRBV24-1 and TRBJ2-1, with 9 bases fitting TRBD1. V lost 4 bases to trimming and J lost 0 bases; unmatched junction nucleotides: 12. The V gene's germline CDR1 is KGHDR and CDR2 SFDVKD. The CDR3 consists of 19 residues. The DNA of the CDR3 is TGTGCCACCAGTGACCCGACAGGGGGGTACGGGGGCTCCTACAATGAGCAGTTCTTC. It yields the protein CATSDPTGGYGGSYNEQFF.

This chain links TRBV29-1 with TRBJ2-7; 7 nucleotides align to TRBD1. V lost 2 bases and J lost 1; bases outside the gene matches: 5. The CDR3 covers 14 residues. From germline, CDR1 is SQVTM and CDR2 ANQGSEA. The CDR3 is CSVERDRESYEQYF. CDR3 DNA sequence: TGCAGCGTTGAAAGGGACAGAGAGTCCTACGAGCAGTACTTC.

This clonotype was counted only a few times. The J gene is TRBJ2-1, the V gene TRBV20-1; 10 bases map to TRBD1. The CDR3 sequence is 19 residues long. Germline lookup yields CDR1 DFQATT and CDR2 SNEGSKA (reference sequence). J lost 0 bases, V lost 3 bases, and 14 bases had no gene match. Here the CDR3 DNA reads TGCAGTGCTAGCCTGTGGGGGACAGGGGTTCCGAGCTCCTACAATGAGCAGTTCTTC. Translated, it gives CSASLWGTGVPSSYNEQFF.

This clonotype was seen repeatedly, ten times or more. The chain carries TRBV10-3 and TRBJ2-5; D is ambiguous. V was cut by 3 bases and J by 2 bases, with 7 bases left in between. The CDR3 contains 13 residues. The V gene's germline CDR1 is ENHRY and CDR2 SYGVKD. In nucleotides, the CDR3 is TGTGCCATCAGTGATGGGGTTCAAGAGACCCAGTACTTC. This codes for CAISDGVQETQYF.

This clonotype came up a few times. The chain combines TRBV6-6 with TRBJ1-6; no clear D. V lost 2 bases and J lost 10, with 12 bases in between. The CDR3 has 14 residues. Looked up from germline, CDR1 is MNHNY and CDR2 is SVGAGI (reference sequence). CDR3 residues: CASSYPDGESPLHF. The CDR3 DNA reads as TGTGCCAGCAGTTACCCGGACGGGGAATCACCCCTCCACTTT.

This clonotype showed up just a few times. A read error may produce the germline difference seen at one junction end. The chain combines TRBV9 with TRBJ2-7, with 7 bases lining up with TRBD1. The CDR3 has 13 residues. Germline V lookup: CDR1 SGDLS, CDR2 YYNGEE. The CDR3 spells CTSSADREYEQYF. In DNA form, the CDR3 reads TGTACCAGCAGCGCTGACAGGGAATACGAGCAGTACTTC.

This clonotype was recorded many times. The genes are TRBV10-3 and TRBJ2-7; D gene unclear. V was pared by 3 bases and J by 3 bases, with 12 bases between. CDR1 and CDR2 from the germline V gene are ENHRY and SYGVKD. The CDR3 spans 14 residues. CDR3 sequence (DNA): TGTGCCATCAGTGACGGTCGTAGGAACTACGAGCAGTACTTC. Residues: CAISDGRRNYEQYF.

This chain joins TRBV3-1 and TRBJ2-7; 10 bases fit TRBD1. The J segment lost 9 bases and the V segment lost 0 bases, leaving 5 bases of the junction unmatched. CDR3 size: 14 residues. The germline gives CDR1 LGHDT, CDR2 YNNKEL (reference sequence). Here the CDR3 reads CASSQDSRDRGQYF. DNA for the CDR3: TGTGCCAGCAGCCAAGATTCTCGGGACAGGGGGCAGTACTTC.

The gene calls are TRBV2 and TRBJ1-1, with 11 bases identical to TRBD1. J was trimmed by 5 bases and V by 7 bases; bases with no gene match: 12. CDR3 length: 16 residues. The germline gives CDR1 SNHLY, CDR2 FYNNEI. In nucleotides, the CDR3 is TGTGCCAGCATCCCACCCGGGACAGGGGGAACGACTGAAGCTTTCTTT. It yields the protein CASIPPGTGGTTEAFF.

This clonotype showed up just a few times. One end of the junction does not line up with germline, which may come from a read error. The V call is TRBV5-6, the J call TRBJ2-5; no firm D call. Germline-derived CDR1 and CDR2 are SGHDT and YYEEEE. There are 11 residues in the CDR3. CDR3 protein: CTSIKKETQYF. Here the CDR3 DNA reads TGTACCAGTATAAAAAAAGAGACCCAGTACTTC.

This clonotype has more than one count but fewer than ten. This chain uses TRBV18 with TRBJ2-7; D ambiguous. Germline values: CDR1 KGHSH, CDR2 LQKENI. V was shortened by 2 bases and J by 0 bases, with 8 bases between the two germline ends. The CDR3 totals 14 residues. This chain's CDR3 is CASSPAERSYEQYF. In nucleotides, the CDR3 is TGTGCCAGCTCACCAGCAGAGCGCTCCTACGAGCAGTACTTC.